This T cell receptor beta chain came from a study of blood T cells in healthy people across ages. Findings and limits, study-wide: Unsorted PBMCs blocked a conclusive comparison of naive and antigen-experienced cells. The CMV status of each donor remained undetermined, and this could have confounded shifts in expanded clonotypes.

To note about this clonotype: What it binds is unknown.

The CDR3 consists of 14 residues. CDR1 is SGHAT and CDR2 is FQNNGV in the germline V gene. V shed 3 bases and J shed 4 bases, with 13 bases lying between them. A second PCR of about 6 to 11 cycles used a sample-barcoded 5' primer and a J-beta primer mix. TCRdb used MiXCR to reprocess the 5' RACE reads, holding one entry per CDR3 protein. In the table there are 1.5 million to 2 million distinct CDR3 sequences, around half of which are singletons. This clonotype was obtained from a woman aged 40 to 55 in good health. This chain joins TRBV11-2 and TRBJ2-7; possible D gene TRBD2, 6 bases. Sequencing was done on a sample of blood. The CDR3 is CASSFGGDKYEQYF. CDR3 bases: TGTGCCAGCAGCTTCGGGGGTGACAAATACGAGCAGTACTTC.